This T cell receptor beta chain emerged from a study of post-analysis software for immune sequencing data. Study results and caveats: A few TRBV segments appeared more often in patients than in controls, and TRBV5-6, TRBV5-1 and TRBV20-1 were among these.

V was clipped by 10 bases and J by 6 bases; unmatched bases: 4. Germline CDR1 and CDR2: MNHEY and SVGAGI. The CDR3 is made up of 12 amino acids. As regards this clonotype: The antigen is unknown.

Prepared TCR beta cDNA libraries contained unique molecular identifiers. TCRdb analysed the PCR reads with MiXCR anew, one entry per CDR3 protein. This table holds roughly 620,000 distinct CDR3 sequences, roughly 40% found once. The origin of this receptor is a girl aged 5-17 years with multiple sclerosis. The sample taken for sequencing was blood. The V call is TRBV6-5, the J call TRBJ2-7, with 12 bases that match TRBD2. The CDR3 reads CATRLAGAEQYF. In nucleotides, the CDR3 is TGTGCCACTAGACTAGCGGGGGCCGAGCAGTACTTC.